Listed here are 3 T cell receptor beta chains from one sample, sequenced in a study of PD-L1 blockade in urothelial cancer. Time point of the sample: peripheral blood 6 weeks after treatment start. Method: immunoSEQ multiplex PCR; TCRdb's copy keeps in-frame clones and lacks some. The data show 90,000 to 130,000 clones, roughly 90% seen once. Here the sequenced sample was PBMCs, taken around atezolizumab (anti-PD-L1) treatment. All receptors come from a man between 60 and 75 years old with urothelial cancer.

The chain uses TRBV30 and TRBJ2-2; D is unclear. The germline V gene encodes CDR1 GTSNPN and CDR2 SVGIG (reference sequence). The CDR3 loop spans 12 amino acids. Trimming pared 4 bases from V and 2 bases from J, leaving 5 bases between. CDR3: CAWIANTGELFF. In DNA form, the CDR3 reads TGTGCCTGGATAGCTAACACCGGGGAGCTGTTTTTT.

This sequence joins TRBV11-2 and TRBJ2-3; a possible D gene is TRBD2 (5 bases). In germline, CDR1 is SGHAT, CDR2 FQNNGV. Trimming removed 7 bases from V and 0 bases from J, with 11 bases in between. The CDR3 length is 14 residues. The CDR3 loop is CASTRGTSTDTQYF. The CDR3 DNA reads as TGTGCCAGCACCCGGGGAACTAGCACAGATACGCAGTATTTT. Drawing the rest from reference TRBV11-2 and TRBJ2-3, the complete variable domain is EAGVAQSPRYKIIEKRQSVAFWCNPISGHATLYWYQQILGQGPKLLIQFQNNGVVDDSQLPKDRFSAERLKGVDSTLKIQPAKLEDSAVYLCASTRGTSTDTQYFGPGTRLTVL.

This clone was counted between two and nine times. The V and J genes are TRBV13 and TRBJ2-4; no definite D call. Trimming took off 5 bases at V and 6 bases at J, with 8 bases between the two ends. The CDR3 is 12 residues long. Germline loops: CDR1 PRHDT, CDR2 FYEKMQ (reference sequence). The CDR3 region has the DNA TGTGCCAGCAGCCTACCTGGAAACATTCAGTACTTC. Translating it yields CASSLPGNIQYF.